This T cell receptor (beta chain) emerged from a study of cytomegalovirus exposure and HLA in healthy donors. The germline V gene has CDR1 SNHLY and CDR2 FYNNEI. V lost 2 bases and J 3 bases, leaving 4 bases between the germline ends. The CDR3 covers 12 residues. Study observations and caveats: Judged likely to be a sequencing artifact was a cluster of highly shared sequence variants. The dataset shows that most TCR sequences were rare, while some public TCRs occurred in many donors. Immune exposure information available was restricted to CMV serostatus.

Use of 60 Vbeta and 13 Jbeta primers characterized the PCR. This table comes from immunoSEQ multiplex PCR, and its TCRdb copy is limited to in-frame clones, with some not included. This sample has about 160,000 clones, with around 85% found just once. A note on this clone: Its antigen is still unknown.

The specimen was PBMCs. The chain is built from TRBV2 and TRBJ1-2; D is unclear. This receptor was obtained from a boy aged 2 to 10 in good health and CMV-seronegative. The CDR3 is CASSELDYGYTF. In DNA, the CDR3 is TGTGCCAGCAGTGAACTTGACTATGGCTACACCTTC. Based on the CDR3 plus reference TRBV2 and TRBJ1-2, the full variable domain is EPEVTQTPSHQVTQMGQEVILRCVPISNHLYFYWYRQILGQKVEFLVSFYNNEISEKSEIFDDQFSVERPDGSNFTLKIRSTKLEDSAMYFCASSELDYGYTFGSGTRLTVV.